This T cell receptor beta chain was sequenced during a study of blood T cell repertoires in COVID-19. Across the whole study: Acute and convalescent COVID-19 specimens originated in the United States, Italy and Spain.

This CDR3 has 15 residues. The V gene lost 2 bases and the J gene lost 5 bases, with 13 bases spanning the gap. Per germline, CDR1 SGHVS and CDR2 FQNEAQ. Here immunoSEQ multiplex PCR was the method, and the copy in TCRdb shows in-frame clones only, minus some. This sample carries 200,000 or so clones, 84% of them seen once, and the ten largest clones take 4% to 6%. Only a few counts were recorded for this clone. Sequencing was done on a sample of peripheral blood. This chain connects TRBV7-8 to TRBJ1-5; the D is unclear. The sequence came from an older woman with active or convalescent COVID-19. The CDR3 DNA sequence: TGTGCCAGCAGCTTATCTGGAGGGCGAGATCAGCCCCAGCATTTT. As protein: CASSLSGGRDQPQHF.